These 14 T cell receptor beta chains came from one sample sequenced in a study of blood T cell repertoires in COVID-19 (dated by TCRdb to the early 2020s). The method behind the library was the immunoSEQ multiplex PCR assay. TCRdb limited this immuneACCESS table to in-frame rearrangements with V and J called. A share of clones is missing; checked studies link under half to unresolved V genes, and the rest is unexplained. Within this sample are some 120,000 clones, with 90% of them counted one time only. Jointly, the top ten make up roughly 4.5% of the sample. Sequenced material: peripheral blood. All receptors come from a man aged 55 to 70 with COVID-19, enrolled during active disease.

The CDR3 bases are TGTGCCAGCAGCGTAGGACCGGGACTAGCGGGAGTGGGTTTGGGGGAGACCCAGTACTTC. This sequence encodes CASSVGPGLAGVGLGETQYF. The chain uses TRBV9 and TRBJ2-5; 14 bases are shared with TRBD2. The CDR3 extends over 20 amino acids. Germline-derived CDR1 and CDR2 are SGDLS and YYNGEE. Trimming took 0 bases from V and 5 from J; bases not matched to a gene: 15.

Here the CDR3 DNA reads TGTGCCAGCAGCCCTGGACCAACTAGCTTCTACGAGCAGTACTTC. Its translation is CASSPGPTSFYEQYF. The genes are TRBV27 and TRBJ2-7, with TRBD2 as a possible D gene (6 bases). V was pared by 6 bases and J by 3 bases, with 18 bases between. Per germline, CDR1 MNHEY and CDR2 SMNVEV (reference sequence). This CDR3 spans 15 amino acids.

V is TRBV30 and J is TRBJ2-3, with 12 nucleotides matching TRBD2. Germline CDR1 and CDR2: GTSNPN and SVGIG (reference sequence). J lost 8 bases, V lost 3 bases, and 12 bases had no gene match. This CDR3 region has 16 residues. CDR3 protein: CAWSQQTSGSWGTQYF. CDR3 sequence (DNA): TGTGCCTGGAGCCAGCAGACTAGCGGGAGCTGGGGTACGCAGTATTTT.

V and J are TRBV7-3 and TRBJ2-1; 11 bases fit TRBD2. The CDR3 consists of 15 residues. Per the germline V gene, CDR1 is SGHTA and CDR2 is FQGTGA. V dropped 4 bases and J dropped 4; count of bases not matched to a gene: 3. The chain's CDR3 is CASSSGTSGYNEQFF. CDR3 coding DNA: TGTGCCAGCAGCTCCGGGACTAGCGGATACAATGAGCAGTTCTTC.

V usage is TRBV1 and J usage is TRBJ1-6; the D call in the table, TRBD1, was not verified against the DNA. TRBV1 is given as a pseudogene. The CDR3 runs to 17 residues. The CDR3 is CTSSQDYRSSYNSPLHF. The CDR3 DNA reads as TGCACCAGCAGCCAAGATTACAGGAGCTCCTATAATTCACCCCTCCACTTT.

The rearrangement joins TRBV9 to TRBJ2-5; D is perhaps TRBD1 (5 bases). With 0 bases removed from V and 4 bases from J, the gap between germline ends came to 13 bases. This CDR3 has 15 amino acids. From germline, CDR1 is SGDLS and CDR2 YYNGEE. The chain's CDR3 is CASSVGGNRLETQYF. The CDR3 DNA sequence: TGTGCCAGCAGCGTAGGGGGAAACAGGCTAGAGACCCAGTACTTC.

V is TRBV6-5 and J is TRBJ1-5; 10 bases are a match to TRBD1. This CDR3 region has 15 residues. J lost 2 bases, V lost 6 bases, and 4 bases had no gene match. CDR1 is MNHEY and CDR2 is SVGAGI in the germline V gene. CDR3 loop: CASSTTGGGNQPQHF. In DNA, the CDR3 is TGTGCCAGCAGCACGACAGGGGGCGGCAATCAGCCCCAGCATTTT.

The genes are TRBV19 and TRBJ2-2, with 8 bases fitting TRBD2. Germline CDR1 LNHDA, CDR2 SQIVND (reference sequence). V lost 3 bases, J lost 2 bases, and 5 bases stayed unmatched. The CDR3 is made up of 16 amino acids. In DNA form, the CDR3 reads TGTGCCAGTAGTATCCGCAGCGGGAGAAACACCGGGGAGCTGTTTTTT. This sequence encodes CASSIRSGRNTGELFF.

The chain recombines TRBV25-1 with TRBJ2-7; 8 nucleotides line up with TRBD1. With 2 bases clipped from V and 5 bases from J, the junction kept 5 bases outside the gene matches. The germline V gene encodes CDR1 MGHDK and CDR2 SYGVNS. The CDR3 runs to 14 residues. The CDR3 spells CASSEKDRGNEQYF. The DNA for the CDR3 is TGTGCCAGCAGTGAAAAAGACAGGGGAAACGAGCAGTACTTC.

The chain joins TRBV12-5 to TRBJ2-3, with 9 bases fitting TRBD2. Germline CDR1 LGHNT, CDR2 FRNRAP. The CDR3 length is 14 residues. Unmatched junction bases numbered 3, after V lost 6 bases and J lost 2 bases. DNA for the CDR3: TGTGCTAGTGGACTAGCGGGCATCACAGATACGCAGTATTTT. It encodes CASGLAGITDTQYF.

The chain has TRBV12-5 and TRBJ1-4; D not resolved. In germline, CDR1 is LGHNT, CDR2 FRNRAP. The V end was cut by 5 bases, the J end by 3 bases, with 13 bases between. CDR3 length: 15 residues. The CDR3 region is CASGTYDTSNEKLFF. The CDR3 coding sequence is TGTGCTAGTGGTACCTACGACACGTCTAATGAAAAACTGTTTTTT. The entire variable domain, with the rest obtained from reference TRBV12-5 and TRBJ1-4, is as follows: DARVTQTPRHKVTEMGQEVTMRCQPILGHNTVFWYRQTMMQGLELLAYFRNRAPLDDSGMPKDRFSAEMPDATLATLKIQPSEPRDSAVYFCASGTYDTSNEKLFFGSGTQLSVL.

CDR3 coding DNA: TGCAGCGTTGATAACCGGTCGGGCACTGAAGCTTTCTTT. Translated: CSVDNRSGTEAFF. The chain carries TRBV29-1 and TRBJ1-1; D unclear. This CDR3 has 13 residues. CDR1 SQVTM and CDR2 ANQGSEA come from the germline V gene. Trimming pared 3 bases from V and 4 bases from J, leaving 12 bases between.

This chain joins TRBV19 and TRBJ1-1; TRBD1 matches at 8 bases. The CDR3 has 16 residues. The germline V gene encodes CDR1 LNHDA and CDR2 SQIVND (reference sequence). Trimming removed 5 bases from V and 1 base from J; junction bases left unmatched: 9. The CDR3 protein is CASSPWTGSGNTEAFF. CDR3 sequence (DNA): TGTGCCAGTAGTCCCTGGACAGGGTCCGGGAACACTGAAGCTTTCTTT.

V usage is TRBV5-1 and J usage is TRBJ2-7; D gene unclear. The CDR3 has 15 amino acids. The germline V gene encodes CDR1 SGHRS and CDR2 YFSETQ. With 0 bases removed from V and 1 base from J, the gap between germline ends came to 11 bases. The CDR3 sequence: CASSLGSSGSYEQYF. The CDR3 DNA is TGCGCCAGCAGCTTGGGGTCTTCGGGTTCCTACGAGCAGTACTTC.